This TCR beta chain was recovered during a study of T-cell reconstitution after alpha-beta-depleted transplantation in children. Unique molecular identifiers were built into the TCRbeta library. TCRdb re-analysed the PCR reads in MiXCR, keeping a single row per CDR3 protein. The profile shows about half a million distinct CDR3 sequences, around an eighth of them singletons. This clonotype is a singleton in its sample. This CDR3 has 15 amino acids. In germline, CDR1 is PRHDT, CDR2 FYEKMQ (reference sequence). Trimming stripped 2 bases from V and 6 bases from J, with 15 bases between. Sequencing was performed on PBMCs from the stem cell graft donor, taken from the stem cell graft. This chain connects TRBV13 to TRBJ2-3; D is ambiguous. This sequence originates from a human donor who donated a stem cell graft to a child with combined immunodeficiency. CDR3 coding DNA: TGTGCCAGCAGCTTACCTTCCCTCAGGCCGGATACGCAGTATTTT. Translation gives CASSLPSLRPDTQYF.